The 32 T cell receptor beta chains reported below all come from one sample, sequenced in a study of OX40 agonist ivuxolimab in advanced cancers. The table came from immunoSEQ multiplex PCR; TCRdb's copy has only in-frame clones and leaves some out. The data contain around 49,000 clones, approximately 80% of them seen just once; the ten biggest clones take up over 14%. Specimen: CD4+ or CD8+ T cells sorted from blood, collected in a trial of the OX40 agonist ivuxolimab. These receptors were taken from an adult with an advanced solid tumor such as melanoma, head and neck, liver or kidney cancer.

Here the CDR3 DNA reads TGTGCCAGCAGCCCTGAGGGCGGGTACACCGGGGAGCTGTTTTTT. The encoded protein is CASSPEGGYTGELFF. The genes are TRBV9 and TRBJ2-2, with D perhaps TRBD2 (5 bases). V gave up 4 bases and J gave up 3 bases, with 13 bases separating them. Germline values: CDR1 SGDLS, CDR2 YYNGEE. This CDR3 is 15 amino acids long.

The chain has TRBV5-1 and TRBJ1-1, with D hard to call. The V and J ends lost 0 bases and 0 bases respectively, with 12 bases between them. Germline CDR1 reads SGHRS; CDR2 reads YFSETQ. CDR3 size: 16 residues. The CDR3 DNA reads as TGCGCCAGCAGCTTGGTGGGGTCACCTGTGAACACTGAAGCTTTCTTT. Translation gives CASSLVGSPVNTEAFF.

The chain couples TRBV15 to TRBJ2-2; D ambiguous. Germline loops: CDR1 LNHNV, CDR2 YYDKDF (reference sequence). This CDR3 region has 14 residues. Trimming left V 0 bases short and J 4 bases short, with 6 bases between. The CDR3 loop reads CATSRDPVTGELFF. The CDR3, as DNA: TGTGCCACCAGCAGAGACCCGGTCACCGGGGAGCTGTTTTTT.

This chain joins TRBV28 and TRBJ2-2; 7 nucleotides align to TRBD1. The trim removed 6 bases at V and 2 bases at J, leaving 9 bases unmatched. The CDR3 contains 16 residues. The germline V gene encodes CDR1 MDHEN and CDR2 SYDVKM. The chain's CDR3 is CASRQGVPLNTGELFF. CDR3 DNA sequence: TGTGCCAGCAGGCAGGGGGTCCCCTTAAACACCGGGGAGCTGTTTTTT.

The chain uses TRBV7-9 and TRBJ2-3; 8 bases map to TRBD2. V lost 6 bases to trimming and J lost 1 base; unmatched junction nucleotides: 9. The germline CDR1 and CDR2 sequences are SEHNR and FQNEAQ (reference sequence). The CDR3 extends over 16 amino acids. The CDR3 here is CASRPDPGLGTDTQYF. CDR3 DNA sequence: TGTGCCAGCAGACCCGACCCGGGACTAGGCACAGATACGCAGTATTTT.

This rearrangement joins TRBV6-6 to TRBJ2-1; no reliable D call. Trimming removed 1 base from V and 0 bases from J, with 10 bases in between. The CDR3 has 16 residues. The V gene's germline CDR1 is MNHNY and CDR2 SVGAGI (reference sequence). The CDR3 spells CASSYLTLSSYNEQFF. The CDR3 DNA follows: TGTGCCAGCAGTTACTTAACCTTGAGCTCCTACAATGAGCAGTTCTTC.

The chain recombines TRBV10-2 with TRBJ2-7, with D unresolved. Germline CDR1 WSHSY, CDR2 SAAADI. There are 14 residues in the CDR3. The ends were cut back, 3 bases at V and 1 base at J, with 10 bases in the middle. The CDR3 sequence is CASSDPGRSYEQYF. The CDR3 DNA follows: TGCGCCAGCAGTGATCCCGGACGGTCCTACGAGCAGTACTTC.

V is TRBV2 and J is TRBJ2-1; 7 positions agree with TRBD2. CDR1 is SNHLY and CDR2 is FYNNEI in the germline V gene. The CDR3 covers 12 residues. V gave up 7 bases and J gave up 9 bases; unmatched junction bases: 6. This CDR3 reads CASMGGEGEQFF. The CDR3 nucleotides are TGTGCCAGCATGGGTGGGGAGGGTGAGCAGTTCTTC.

This sequence joins TRBV9 and TRBJ2-1; 9 positions agree with TRBD1. The CDR3 sequence is 16 residues long. V was clipped by 1 base and J by 5 bases; unmatched bases: 7. Germline CDR1 is SGDLS and CDR2 is YYNGEE. The CDR3 bases are TGTGCCAGCAGCGTACCCGGGACAGGGTTCCACAATGAGCAGTTCTTC. It yields the protein CASSVPGTGFHNEQFF.

The chain employs TRBV6-5 and TRBJ2-3, with unresolved D. CDR1 and CDR2 (germline): MNHEY, SVGAGI. V lost 6 bases and J 5 bases, leaving 6 bases between the germline ends. This CDR3 is built from 11 residues. The CDR3 coding sequence is TGTGCCAGCAGCATGTTAGATACGCAGTATTTT. It specifies CASSMLDTQYF.

This clone appeared a single time. The chain combines TRBV15 with TRBJ2-7; D gene unclear. The germline V gene encodes CDR1 LNHNV and CDR2 YYDKDF (reference sequence). V lost 1 base and J lost 2, with 12 bases in between. The CDR3 extends over 15 amino acids. The CDR3 DNA reads TGTGCCACCAGCAGAGGTATCGACCGAGCCTACGAGCAGTACTTC. Its translation is CATSRGIDRAYEQYF.

The CDR3 DNA follows: TGTGCCAGCAGCCAAGAGCCAGGGGATTCTGGAAACACCATATATTTT. As protein: CASSQEPGDSGNTIYF. V usage is TRBV4-2 and J usage is TRBJ1-3; possible D gene TRBD1, 6 bases. The CDR3 loop spans 16 amino acids. Trimming stripped 0 bases from V and 1 base from J, with 10 bases between. The germline V gene encodes CDR1 LGHNA and CDR2 YNFKEQ.

This rearrangement joins TRBV5-5 to TRBJ2-6; 8 nucleotides align to TRBD2. The germline CDR1 and CDR2 sequences are SGHKS and YYEKEE (reference sequence). The CDR3 runs to 19 residues. V dropped 0 bases and J dropped 0; count of bases not matched to a gene: 8. The CDR3 here is CASSLVSGTTLSGANVLTF. The DNA of the CDR3 is TGTGCCAGCAGCTTGGTTAGCGGGACTACCCTCTCTGGGGCCAACGTCCTGACTTTC. The whole variable domain, remainder taken from reference TRBV5-5 and TRBJ2-6, is DAGVTQSPTHLIKTRGQQVTLRCSPISGHKSVSWYQQVLGQGPQFIFQYYEKEERGRGNFPDRFSARQFPNYSSELNVNALLLGDSALYLCASSLVSGTTLSGANVLTFGAGSRLTVL.

This chain connects TRBV2 to TRBJ2-7; 12 bases fit TRBD2. The CDR3 length is 15 residues. The V segment lost 6 bases and the J segment 2 bases; nucleotides outside the gene matches: 5. Germline V gives CDR1 SNHLY, CDR2 FYNNEI. CDR3 sequence: CASRETSGRPYEQYF. In nucleotides, the CDR3 is TGTGCCAGCAGGGAGACTAGCGGGAGACCCTACGAGCAGTACTTC.

The CDR3 bases are TGCGCCAGCAGCCAATGGCTAGCGGGGGATTATAGCACAGATACGCAGTATTTT. Amino acids: CASSQWLAGDYSTDTQYF. The rearrangement uses TRBV4-3 and TRBJ2-3; 10 bases line up with TRBD2. The CDR3 sequence is 18 residues long. Germline V gives CDR1 LGHNA, CDR2 YSLEER. Losses at the gene ends were 2 bases for V and 0 bases for J; bases not matched to a gene: 8.

V is TRBV28 and J is TRBJ2-1; tentative D call: TRBD2 (5 bases). V lost 2 bases to trimming and J lost 4 bases, with 15 bases between them. CDR1 is MDHEN and CDR2 is SYDVKM in the germline V gene. The CDR3 is made up of 16 amino acids. The CDR3 loop reads CASSLPTRGDYNEQFF. CDR3 sequence (DNA): TGTGCCAGCAGTTTACCAACCCGGGGTGATTACAATGAGCAGTTCTTC.

The count of this clone is one. This chain links TRBV27 with TRBJ1-1; D gene ambiguous. CDR1 is MNHEY, CDR2 SMNVEV, per germline (reference sequence). This CDR3 is built from 17 residues. The germline V and J ends were trimmed by 6 bases and 1 base, with 21 bases remaining between them. Here the CDR3 DNA reads TGTGCCAGCAGCCCCTCGGGCTTCTTCTCTTCGAACACTGAAGCTTTCTTT. Amino acids: CASSPSGFFSSNTEAFF.

V and J are TRBV7-8 and TRBJ2-1; 8 bases are shared with TRBD1. The J segment lost 2 bases and the V segment lost 3 bases, leaving 6 bases of the junction unmatched. The V gene's germline CDR1 is SGHVS and CDR2 FQNEAQ. This CDR3 is 16 amino acids long. The CDR3, as DNA: TGTGCCAGCAGCTTGCAGGGGGCAGTAACCTACAATGAGCAGTTCTTC. Translated: CASSLQGAVTYNEQFF.

The V gene is TRBV28, the J gene TRBJ2-7, with D possibly being TRBD2 (5 bases). Germline V gene lookup returns CDR1 MDHEN and CDR2 SYDVKM. This CDR3 is built from 17 residues. V lost 6 bases and J 0 bases, leaving 21 bases between the germline ends. The CDR3: CASSSLTSEGSSYEQYF. Written as DNA, the CDR3 is TGTGCCAGCAGCTCCCTCACTAGTGAAGGGAGCTCCTACGAGCAGTACTTC.

V usage is TRBV4-3 and J usage is TRBJ2-7; D not resolved. Germline CDR1 and CDR2: LGHNA and YSLEER. V lost 1 base, J lost 4 bases, and 14 bases lay in between. The CDR3 loop spans 15 amino acids. The CDR3 loop is CASSQGPGQGYEQYF. The CDR3 bases are TGCGCCAGCAGCCAAGGGCCAGGTCAAGGATACGAGCAGTACTTC.

The chain employs TRBV4-1 and TRBJ2-7; either TRBD1 or TRBD2 may supply D (5 bases each). The CDR3 sequence is 15 residues long. Germline lookup yields CDR1 MGHRA and CDR2 YSYEKL. V was cut by 4 bases and J by 2 bases, with 15 bases left in between. The CDR3 DNA follows: TGCGCCAGCAGCCTCACTCGGGACCGACCCTACGAGCAGTACTTC. Amino acid sequence: CASSLTRDRPYEQYF.

The V gene is TRBV4-1, the J gene TRBJ2-5; no clear D. CDR3 length: 14 residues. CDR1 is MGHRA and CDR2 is YSYEKL in the germline V gene. V gave up 4 bases and J gave up 3 bases, with 12 bases separating them. The CDR3, as DNA: TGCGCCAGCAGCCCCCTAAGGGTCGAAGAGACCCAGTACTTC. Translated, it gives CASSPLRVEETQYF.

The chain uses TRBV10-3 and TRBJ2-5; D may be TRBD2 (7 bases). V was shortened by 10 bases and J by 3 bases, with 18 bases between the two germline ends. There are 14 residues in the CDR3. From germline, CDR1 is ENHRY and CDR2 SYGVKD. CDR3 sequence reads: CATRGGTTKETQYF. The DNA for the CDR3 is TGTGCCACAAGGGGGGGGACGACAAAAGAGACCCAGTACTTC.

The chain joins TRBV7-2 to TRBJ2-1; 9 positions match TRBD2. Germline CDR1 is SGHTA and CDR2 is FQGNSA. With V trimmed by 2 bases and J by 9 bases, 8 bases remained unmatched. The CDR3 consists of 15 residues. CDR3 nucleotides: TGTGCCAGCAGCTTATTCGCGGGGGGGCAAGGTGAGCAGTTCTTC. Residues: CASSLFAGGQGEQFF.

V and J are TRBV5-6 and TRBJ2-3; D ambiguous. Trimming pared 0 bases from V and 8 bases from J, leaving 4 bases between. The CDR3 covers 11 residues. From germline, CDR1 is SGHDT and CDR2 YYEEEE. The CDR3 sequence: CASSLGATQYF. The CDR3 nucleotides read TGTGCCAGCAGCTTGGGGGCTACGCAGTATTTT.

Judged by abundance, this clone is medium-sized. V gene TRBV6-4 combines with J gene TRBJ2-2; a possible D gene is TRBD2 (5 bases). Trimming stripped 0 bases from V and 3 bases from J, with 5 bases between. Per the germline V gene, CDR1 is MRHNA and CDR2 is SNTAGT. The CDR3 consists of 14 residues. CDR3: CASSDSRDTGELFF. CDR3 bases: TGTGCCAGCAGTGACTCGAGGGACACCGGGGAGCTGTTTTTT.

V gene TRBV6-5 combines with J gene TRBJ2-5; D is possibly TRBD2 (5 bases). V was pared by 5 bases and J by 7 bases, with 17 bases between. The germline V gene has CDR1 MNHEY and CDR2 SVGAGI. CDR3 length: 14 amino acids. CDR3 sequence: CASSHESGGGTQYF. The CDR3 coding sequence is TGTGCCAGCAGTCACGAATCCGGCGGAGGGACCCAGTACTTC.

The rearrangement joins TRBV5-4 to TRBJ1-2; 7 bases align to TRBD1. CDR1 and CDR2 from the germline V gene are SGHNT and YYREEE (reference sequence). Trimming at V came to 0 bases and at J to 3 bases, leaving 2 bases not matched to a gene. The CDR3 length is 14 residues. The CDR3 loop reads CASSLAGTDYGYTF. CDR3 sequence (DNA): TGTGCCAGCAGCTTGGCCGGGACAGACTATGGCTACACCTTC.

Concerning this clone: Other nucleotide sequences in the sample specify the same CDR3. The rearrangement joins TRBV28 to TRBJ2-1; 8 nucleotides agree with TRBD2. Germline CDR1 MDHEN, CDR2 SYDVKM. Losses at the gene ends were 2 bases for V and 4 bases for J; bases not matched to a gene: 4. The CDR3 extends over 15 amino acids. This CDR3 reads CASSLGTSGYNEQFF. CDR3 bases: TGTGCCAGCAGTTTAGGCACTAGCGGTTACAATGAGCAGTTCTTC.

The rearrangement joins TRBV6-5 to TRBJ2-2; D is perhaps TRBD2 (6 bases). The V gene lost 10 bases and the J gene lost 3 bases, with 15 bases spanning the gap. Germline V CDR1 and CDR2: MNHEY, SVGAGI. The CDR3 has 14 residues. The CDR3 spells CATTPTGDTGELFF. In nucleotides, the CDR3 is TGTGCCACGACGCCGACGGGGGACACCGGGGAGCTGTTTTTT.

The rearrangement joins TRBV2 to TRBJ1-5; 9 bases are a match to TRBD1. Losses at the gene ends were 1 base for V and 6 bases for J; bases not matched to a gene: 4. The length of the CDR3 is 15 residues. Germline-derived CDR1 and CDR2 are SNHLY and FYNNEI. CDR3 in amino acids: CASSEDRGHFQPQHF. The CDR3 DNA reads TGTGCCAGCAGTGAAGACAGGGGGCACTTTCAGCCCCAGCATTTT. Full variable domain (remainder filled in from reference TRBV2 and TRBJ1-5): EPEVTQTPSHQVTQMGQEVILRCVPISNHLYFYWYRQILGQKVEFLVSFYNNEISEKSEIFDDQFSVERPDGSNFTLKIRSTKLEDSAMYFCASSEDRGHFQPQHFGDGTRLSIL.

The chain uses TRBV28 and TRBJ1-4, with D possibly being TRBD1 (6 bases). The CDR3 loop spans 14 amino acids. Trimming removed 2 bases from V and 6 bases from J, with 10 bases in between. Germline V gene sequence: CDR1 MDHEN, CDR2 SYDVKM. CDR3 coding DNA: TGTGCCAGCAGTTTACCAGGGGCAGATGAAAAACTGTTTTTT. Its protein is CASSLPGADEKLFF.